This TCR beta chain was profiled in a study of cytomegalovirus exposure and HLA in healthy donors. Primers: 60 Vbeta forward and 13 Jbeta reverse. Some clones are missing from TCRdb's copy, which holds only in-frame ones; the method was immunoSEQ multiplex PCR. The data contain 170,000 or so clones, approximately 82% of them singletons. Notes on the study in general: Previously analyzed data showed that most TCR beta V segments were productive at a frequency of about 87% or about 30%. V- and J-gene trimming in TCR beta was tied to a missense DCLRE1C variant by an analysis performed later.

About this clone itself: Its specificity is not known.

The receptor comes from a woman in her twenties or thirties in good health and CMV-seronegative. The specimen sequenced was PBMCs.

In DNA form, the CDR3 reads TGTGCCAGCAGGTACCGGGACAGATATTCACCCCTCCACTTT. Translated: CASRYRDRYSPLHF. The chain has TRBV6-1 and TRBJ1-6, with 7 bases identical to TRBD1. This CDR3 is 14 amino acids long. Germline V gene sequence: CDR1 MNHNS, CDR2 SASEGT. Trimming took 6 bases from V and 8 from J; bases not matched to a gene: 7.